Below, one TCR beta chain is given with its context. The germline CDR1 and CDR2 sequences are LNHDA and SQIVND (reference sequence). This CDR3 spans 14 amino acids. The V end was cut by 4 bases, the J end by 6 bases, with 16 bases between. The data were obtained in a study of T-cell reconstitution after alpha-beta-depleted transplantation in children. A TCRbeta library incorporating unique molecular identifiers was prepared. One entry per CDR3 protein, called by TCRdb with MiXCR from the PCR reads. The profile shows 350,000 to 450,000 distinct CDR3 sequences, 13% of them singletons. The sequencing here drew on PBMCs, taken from the stem cell graft. The chain is built from TRBV19 and TRBJ2-7; D possibly corresponds to TRBD1 (6 bases). The TCR comes from a human donor who donated a stem cell graft to a child with Fanconi anemia. CDR3 DNA sequence: TGTGCCAGTAGTAAGGACAGAAGCAAGCGCGAGCAGTACTTC. It translates to CASSKDRSKREQYF.